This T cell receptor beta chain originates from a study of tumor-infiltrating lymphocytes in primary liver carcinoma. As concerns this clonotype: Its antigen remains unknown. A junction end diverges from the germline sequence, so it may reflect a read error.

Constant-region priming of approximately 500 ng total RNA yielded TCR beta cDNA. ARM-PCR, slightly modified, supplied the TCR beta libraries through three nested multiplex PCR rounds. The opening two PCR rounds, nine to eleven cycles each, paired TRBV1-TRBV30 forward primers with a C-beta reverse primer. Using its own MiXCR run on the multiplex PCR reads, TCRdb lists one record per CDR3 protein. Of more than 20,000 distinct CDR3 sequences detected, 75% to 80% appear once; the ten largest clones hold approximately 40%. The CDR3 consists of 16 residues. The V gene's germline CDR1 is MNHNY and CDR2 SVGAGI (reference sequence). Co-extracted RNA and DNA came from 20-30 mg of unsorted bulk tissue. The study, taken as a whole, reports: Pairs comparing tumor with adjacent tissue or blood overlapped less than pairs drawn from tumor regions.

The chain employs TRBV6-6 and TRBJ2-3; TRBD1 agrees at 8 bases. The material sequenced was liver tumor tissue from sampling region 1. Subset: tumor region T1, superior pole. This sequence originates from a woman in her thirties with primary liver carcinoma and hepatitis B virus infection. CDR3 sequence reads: CANSSYRDRSTGTQYF. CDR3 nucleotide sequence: TGTGCAAACAGTTCATACCGGGACAGGAGCACAGGTACGCAGTATTTT.